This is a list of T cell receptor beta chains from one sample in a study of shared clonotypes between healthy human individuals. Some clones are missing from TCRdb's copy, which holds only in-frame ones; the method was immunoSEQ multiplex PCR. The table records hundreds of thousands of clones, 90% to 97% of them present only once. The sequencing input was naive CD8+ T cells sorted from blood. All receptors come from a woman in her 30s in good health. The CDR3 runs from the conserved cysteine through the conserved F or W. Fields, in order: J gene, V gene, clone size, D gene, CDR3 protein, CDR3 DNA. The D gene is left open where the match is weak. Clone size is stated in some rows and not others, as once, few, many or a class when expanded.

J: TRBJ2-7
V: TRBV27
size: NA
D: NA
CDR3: CASSLAPRREQYF
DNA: TGTGCCAGCAGTTTAGCGCCTAGGCGCGAGCAGTACTTC

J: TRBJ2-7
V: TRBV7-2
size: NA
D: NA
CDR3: CASSSARGFEEQYF
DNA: TGTGCCAGCAGCTCCGCCCGGGGATTTGAGGAGCAGTACTTC

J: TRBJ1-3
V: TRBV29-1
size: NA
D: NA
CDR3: CSVSPGYSGNTIYF
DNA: TGCAGCGTTTCGCCGGGATACTCTGGAAACACCATATATTTT

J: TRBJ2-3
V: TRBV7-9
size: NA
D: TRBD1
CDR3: CASSLGQGAADTQYF
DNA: TGTGCCAGCAGCTTAGGACAGGGGGCCGCAGATACGCAGTATTTT

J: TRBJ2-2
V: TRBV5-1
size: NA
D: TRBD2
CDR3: CASSYVSGRGSTGELFF
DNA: TGCGCCAGCAGCTATGTTAGCGGGAGAGGTAGCACCGGGGAGCTGTTTTTT

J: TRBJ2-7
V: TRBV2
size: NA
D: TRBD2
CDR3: CASRAVPGLAGGSSYEQYF
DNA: TGTGCCAGCAGAGCCGTCCCGGGACTAGCGGGAGGGAGCTCCTACGAGCAGTACTTC

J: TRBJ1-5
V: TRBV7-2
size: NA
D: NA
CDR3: CASSLTVGGYRSQPQHF
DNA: TGTGCCAGCAGCTTGACAGTGGGCGGTTACAGGAGTCAGCCCCAGCATTTT

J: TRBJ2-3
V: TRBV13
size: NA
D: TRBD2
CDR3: CASSPAAGGVTDTQYF
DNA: TGTGCCAGCAGCCCCGCGGCGGGAGGGGTCACAGATACGCAGTATTTT

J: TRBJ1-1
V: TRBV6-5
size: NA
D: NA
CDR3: CASIGGFSEAFF
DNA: TGTGCCAGCATCGGGGGGTTCTCTGAAGCTTTCTTT

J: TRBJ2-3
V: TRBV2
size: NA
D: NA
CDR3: CASSAITDTQYF
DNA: TGTGCCAGCAGTGCAATCACAGATACGCAGTATTTT

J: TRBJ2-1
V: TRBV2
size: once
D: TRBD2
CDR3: CASSDIGLVVDEQFF
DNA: TGTGCCAGCAGTGACATTGGACTAGTGGTCGATGAGCAGTTCTTC

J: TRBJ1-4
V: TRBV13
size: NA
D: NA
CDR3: CASSLGEGADEKLFF
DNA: TGTGCCAGCAGCTTAGGGGAGGGAGCTGACGAAAAACTGTTTTTT

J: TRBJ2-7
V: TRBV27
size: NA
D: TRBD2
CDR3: CASSPNQRKLAGQVYEQYF
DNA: TGTGCCAGCAGTCCGAACCAACGTAAACTAGCGGGACAGGTTTACGAGCAGTACTTC

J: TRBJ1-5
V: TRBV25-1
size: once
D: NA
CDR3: CASRPTPDQPQHF
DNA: TGTGCCAGCAGGCCGACACCCGATCAGCCCCAGCATTTT